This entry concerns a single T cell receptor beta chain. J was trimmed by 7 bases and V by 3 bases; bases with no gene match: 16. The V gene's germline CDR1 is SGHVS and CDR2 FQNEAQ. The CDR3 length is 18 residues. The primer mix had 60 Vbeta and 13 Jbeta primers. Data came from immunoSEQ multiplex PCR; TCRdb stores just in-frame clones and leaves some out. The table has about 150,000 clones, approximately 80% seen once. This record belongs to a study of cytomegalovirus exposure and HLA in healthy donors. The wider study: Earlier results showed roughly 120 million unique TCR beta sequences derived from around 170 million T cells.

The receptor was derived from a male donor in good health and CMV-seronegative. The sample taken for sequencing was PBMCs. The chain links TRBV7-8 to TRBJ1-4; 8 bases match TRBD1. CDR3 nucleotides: TGTGCCAGCAGCTTCGCCTCCGGACAGGGTCCGTCTGCTGAAAAACTGTTTTTT. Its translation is CASSFASGQGPSAEKLFF.